This is a list of T cell receptor beta chains from one sample in a study of shared clonotypes between healthy human individuals. Repertoires were generated with immunoSEQ multiplex PCR, while TCRdb's copy carries only in-frame clones and drops some. Here the sample spans fewer than 1.8 million clones, about 98.5% being singletons. Sequencing was performed on naive CD4+ T cells sorted from blood. The origin of the receptors is a man in his thirties or forties in good health. The CDR3 runs from the conserved cysteine through the conserved F or W. The D gene is left open where the match is weak. A row's size may be missing; if present it is once, few, many or a size class.

d_gene,j_gene,v_gene,abundance,CDR3nt,CDR3aa
-,TRBJ2-6,TRBV5-1,-,TGCGCCAGCTCGACACGACTCTCCTCTGGGGCCAACGTCCTGACTTTC,CASSTRLSSGANVLTF
-,TRBJ1-5,TRBV7-9,-,TGTGCCAGCAGCTTAACGGCAGGGCAGCCCCAGCATTTT,CASSLTAGQPQHF
-,TRBJ2-1,TRBV29-1,-,TGCAGCGGCGGTTCCTACAATGAGCAGTTCTTC,CSGGSYNEQFF
-,TRBJ1-2,TRBV10-3,once,TGTGCCAGCGCCGCCGGACTGGGCTATGGCTACACCTTC,CASAAGLGYGYTF
-,TRBJ2-5,TRBV18,-,TGTGCCAGCTCACCCCCTGGGCAGGCGGAGACCCAGTACTTC,CASSPPGQAETQYF
TRBD1,TRBJ1-1,TRBV11-2,-,TGTGCCAGCAGCTTTGACAGGGGTGTCTCTGAAGCTTTCTTT,CASSFDRGVSEAFF
-,TRBJ1-2,TRBV7-6,once,TGTGCCAGCAGCTTAATATCGCAGTCTGGGTATGGCTACACCTTC,CASSLISQSGYGYTF
-,TRBJ2-1,TRBV5-1,-,TGCGCCAGCAGCTTGGTGGCTGCGGGGCTGGGCTTTGAAAATGAGCAGTTCTTC,CASSLVAAGLGFENEQFF
-,TRBJ2-1,TRBV5-1,-,TGCGCCAGCAGCAGGACGGGAAATGAGCAGTTCTTC,CASSRTGNEQFF
-,TRBJ1-5,TRBV6-1,-,TGTGCCAGCAGATTAGGGAGGACAAATCAGCCCCAGCATTTT,CASRLGRTNQPQHF
-,TRBJ2-5,TRBV5-1,-,TGCGCCAGCAGCTTGCAGGGGGAGGATGAGACCCAGTACTTC,CASSLQGEDETQYF
-,TRBJ2-6,TRBV5-4,once,TGTGCCAGCAGCTTGCAAGGTTCTGGGGCCAACGTCCTGACTTTC,CASSLQGSGANVLTF
-,TRBJ2-2,TRBV20-1,once,TGCAGTGCTAGAGTTGTCGGGGAGCTGTTTTTT,CSARVVGELFF
-,TRBJ2-1,TRBV28,once,TGTGCCAGCGGTGCGTGGGGAAAAGAGCAGTTCTTC,CASGAWGKEQFF
-,TRBJ2-7,TRBV18,-,TGTGCCAGCTCAGTGTCAAGACAGCTATCCTACGAGCAGTACTTC,CASSVSRQLSYEQYF
-,TRBJ1-1,TRBV4-2,-,TGTGCCAGCAGACGACCAGGAGCAGGGAACACTGAAGCTTTCTTT,CASRRPGAGNTEAFF
TRBD1,TRBJ2-5,TRBV18,-,TGTGCCAGCTCACCCGGGACAGGCGGGGAGACCCAGTACTTC,CASSPGTGGETQYF
TRBD1,TRBJ1-3,TRBV5-4,-,TGTGCCAGCAGCTTAAGGGGGCCTGGAAACACCATATATTTT,CASSLRGPGNTIYF
-,TRBJ2-2,TRBV7-3,-,TGTGCCAGCAGCTCCGGAATCGGGGAGCTGTTTTTT,CASSSGIGELFF
TRBD1,TRBJ1-2,TRBV5-4,-,TGTGCCAGCAGCTCACAGGGGGACAGGGCCCTATATGGCTACACCTTC,CASSSQGDRALYGYTF
-,TRBJ2-5,TRBV7-9,-,TGTGCCAGCAGCCCAGTCTCGGAAGAGACCCAGTACTTC,CASSPVSEETQYF
-,TRBJ2-5,TRBV5-1,few,TGCGCCAGCAGCTTGGTCGGGCAAGAGACCCAGTACTTC,CASSLVGQETQYF
TRBD2,TRBJ2-5,TRBV7-7,-,TGTGCTAGCAGCCCCCCGGGGGGGCTACAGACCCAGTACTTC,CASSPPGGLQTQYF
-,TRBJ2-1,TRBV5-6,-,TGTGCCAGCAGCCCGACACCCTCCTACAATGAGCAGTTCTTC,CASSPTPSYNEQFF
-,TRBJ2-1,TRBV5-1,-,TGCGCCAGCAGCTTGGGTTTTGGGGACAATGAGCAGTTCTTC,CASSLGFGDNEQFF
-,TRBJ1-2,TRBV12-5,-,TGTGCTAGTGGTTTGGTCCGGGACTTCTCCTTTTACTATGGCTACACCTTC,CASGLVRDFSFYYGYTF
-,TRBJ1-5,TRBV5-6,-,TGTGCCAGCAGCCGGGATAATAAGCCCCAGCATTTT,CASSRDNKPQHF
TRBD1,TRBJ2-5,TRBV5-6,-,TGTGCCAGCAGCTTCTCAGCAGGGGGAGAGACCCAGTACTTC,CASSFSAGGETQYF
-,TRBJ1-1,TRBV14,-,TGTGCCAGCAGCCAAGGGACAGAAGCTTTCTTT,CASSQGTEAFF
TRBD1,TRBJ1-1,TRBV10-2,-,TGCGCCAGCAGGACAGGGCCGAACACTGAAGCTTTCTTT,CASRTGPNTEAFF
-,TRBJ1-2,TRBV7-2,-,TGTGCCAGCAGCTTACTCAGCCGGGGTAATGGTGGCTACACCTTC,CASSLLSRGNGGYTF
-,TRBJ1-4,TRBV5-1,-,TGCGCCAGCAGCCCGGGGGGTTTTAATGAAAAACTGTTTTTT,CASSPGGFNEKLFF
-,TRBJ1-2,TRBV10-2,-,TGCGCCAGCAGTGATTTGGCCAACTATGGCTACACCTTC,CASSDLANYGYTF
TRBD2,TRBJ2-7,TRBV10-3,once,TGTGCCATCAGACTAGCGGGAGGTTACGAGCAGTACTTC,CAIRLAGGYEQYF
-,TRBJ2-7,TRBV30,-,TGTGCCTGGAGAGGGGGGAGTAAAGGGGCCTACGAGCAGTACTTC,CAWRGGSKGAYEQYF
-,TRBJ2-7,TRBV27,-,TGTGCCAGCAGTTTTACGGGAGTTCTCTCCGAGCAGTACTTC,CASSFTGVLSEQYF
-,TRBJ2-1,TRBV5-1,-,TGCGCCAGCAGCTTGGTATCTAGACAGATCTACAATGAGCAGTTCTTC,CASSLVSRQIYNEQFF
-,TRBJ2-7,TRBV6-1,-,TGTGCCAGCAGTACCGGGCTATCACGGTCCTACGAGCAGTACTTC,CASSTGLSRSYEQYF
-,TRBJ2-1,TRBV6-6,-,TGTGCCAGCATTGGGAGTTCCTACAATGAGCAGTTCTTC,CASIGSSYNEQFF
-,TRBJ2-7,TRBV9,-,TGTGCCAGCAGCGTAGCTTGGACAGCCGACTACGAGCAGTACTTC,CASSVAWTADYEQYF
-,TRBJ1-1,TRBV6-5,-,TGTGCCAGCAGTTGGGGGGGCACTGAAGCTTTCTTT,CASSWGGTEAFF
-,TRBJ2-2,TRBV7-6,-,TGTGCCAGCAGCTTAGACTTCGGGAATATTATCGGGGAGCTGTTTTTT,CASSLDFGNIIGELFF
-,TRBJ2-6,TRBV19,-,TGTGCCAGTAGTGCCCGATCCTCTGGGGCCAACGTCCTGACTTTC,CASSARSSGANVLTF
-,TRBJ1-1,TRBV5-1,-,TGCGCCAGCAGCTTCGACCGGACTGCGAACACTGAAGCTTTCTTT,CASSFDRTANTEAFF
TRBD1,TRBJ2-7,TRBV5-1,once,TGCGCCAGCAGCTTGGGGATGGTAACAGGGGCGAACGAGCAGTACTTC,CASSLGMVTGANEQYF
-,TRBJ2-7,TRBV7-9,-,TGTGCCAGCAGTGCCAGCGGGCACTCCTACGAGCAGTACTTC,CASSASGHSYEQYF
TRBD1,TRBJ1-5,TRBV10-1,-,TGCGCCAGCAGTGATTGCGGGACAGTCTATAGCAATCAGCCCCAGCATTTT,CASSDCGTVYSNQPQHF